The 6 T cell receptor beta chains given below trace back to one sample, sequenced in a study of cytomegalovirus exposure and HLA in healthy donors. Some clones are missing from TCRdb's copy, which holds only in-frame ones; the method was immunoSEQ multiplex PCR. The profile covers 120,000 to 150,000 clones, with roughly 92% appearing a single time and roughly 0.7% taken by the ten largest. The sequencing input was PBMCs. These receptors came from a man aged 18 to 29 in good health and CMV-seronegative.

The chain has TRBV7-3 and TRBJ2-3, with 14 bases aligning to TRBD2. The germline gives CDR1 SGHTA, CDR2 FQGTGA. This CDR3 region has 17 residues. V lost 5 bases to trimming and J lost 1 base; unmatched junction nucleotides: 5. CDR3 nucleotide sequence: TGTGCCAGCAGCCCGGGGACTAGCGGGGGCCGCACAGATACGCAGTATTTT. This translates into CASSPGTSGGRTDTQYF.

This CDR3 is CASSLDSSGANVLTF. The DNA of the CDR3 is TGTGCCAGCAGCTTGGACAGTAGTGGGGCCAACGTCCTGACTTTC. J is TRBJ2-6 and V is TRBV7-2; possibly TRBD1 for D (6 bases). The germline V and J ends were trimmed by 3 bases and 3 bases, with 9 bases remaining between them. The germline CDR1 and CDR2 sequences are SGHTA and FQGNSA. The CDR3 contains 15 residues.

The genes are TRBV4-1 and TRBJ2-1, with D perhaps TRBD2 (6 bases). Germline V gives CDR1 MGHRA, CDR2 YSYEKL. The CDR3 length is 16 residues. Trimming shortened V by 1 base and J by 7 bases, and 17 bases separated the two germline ends. CDR3 nucleotide sequence: TGCGCCAGCAGCCAAGCCCTGGAGGGAGTAAAAAATGAGCAGTTCTTC. Its translation is CASSQALEGVKNEQFF.

The chain combines TRBV5-1 with TRBJ1-1, with TRBD1 matching over 8 bases. The CDR3 covers 13 residues. Germline-derived CDR1 and CDR2 are SGHRS and YFSETQ. Losses at the gene ends were 0 bases for V and 10 bases for J; bases not matched to a gene: 5. CDR3 DNA: TGCGCCAGCAGCTTGGGGGACAGGCAAGGAGCTTTCTTT. It is translated as CASSLGDRQGAFF.

The CDR3 region has the DNA TGCGCCAGCAGCTTGGATGGGCGGGGGGGCCAAGAGACCCAGTACTTC. This codes for CASSLDGRGGQETQYF. The V gene is TRBV5-1, the J gene TRBJ2-5; 9 positions agree with TRBD2. The CDR3 has 16 residues. The V segment lost 0 bases and the J segment 1 base; nucleotides outside the gene matches: 4. CDR1 and CDR2 from the germline V gene are SGHRS and YFSETQ.

This sequence joins TRBV19 and TRBJ1-1; 8 bases agree with TRBD1. Losses at the gene ends were 1 base for V and 0 bases for J; bases not matched to a gene: 4. The CDR3 loop spans 16 amino acids. Germline CDR1 LNHDA, CDR2 SQIVND (reference sequence). The DNA for the CDR3 is TGTGCCAGTAGTATAGGGCAGGGGGCGTTGAACACTGAAGCTTTCTTT. Amino acid sequence: CASSIGQGALNTEAFF.